The 5 T cell receptor beta chains listed next were all sequenced from one sample in a study of identifying expanded T cells in peripheral blood. Data came from immunoSEQ multiplex PCR; TCRdb stores just in-frame clones and leaves some out. Among about 100,000 clones listed, around 88% were seen once. The sample consisted of blood. The source is a person between 18 and 75 years old in good health.

This clone has only one observation. The rearrangement uses TRBV5-1 and TRBJ1-2; D unclear. The germline V gene has CDR1 SGHRS and CDR2 YFSETQ. V lost 0 bases, J lost 4 bases, and 10 bases lay in between. The CDR3 extends over 14 amino acids. Here the CDR3 DNA reads TGCGCCAGCAGCTTGGCTGGAAGTGGCTATGGCTACACCTTC. Its translation is CASSLAGSGYGYTF.

This chain uses TRBV18 with TRBJ2-5; TRBD2 agrees at 13 bases. CDR3 length: 16 amino acids. Germline V CDR1 and CDR2: KGHSH, LQKENI. V shed 3 bases, J shed 1 base, and the junction held 2 bases outside the gene matches. This CDR3 is CASSPGTSGVQETQYF. The CDR3 DNA reads TGTGCCAGCTCACCGGGGACTAGCGGGGTCCAAGAGACCCAGTACTTC. Full variable domain (missing parts from reference TRBV18 and TRBJ2-5): NAGVMQNPRHLVRRRGQEARLRCSPMKGHSHVYWYRQLPEEGLKFMVYLQKENIIDESGMPKERFSAEFPKEGPSILRIQQVVRGDSAAYFCASSPGTSGVQETQYFGPGTRLLVL.

This clone was counted a few times. This rearrangement joins TRBV15 to TRBJ1-5; D uncertain. CDR1 is LNHNV, CDR2 YYDKDF, per germline (reference sequence). The CDR3 runs 13 residues. Trimming pared 3 bases from V and 3 bases from J, leaving 6 bases between. For the CDR3, the DNA is TGTGCCACCAGCAGTCAGCCCAATCAGCCCCAGCATTTT. It translates to CATSSQPNQPQHF.

The chain has TRBV19 and TRBJ2-1; tentative D call: TRBD1 (5 bases). The V end was cut by 6 bases, the J end by 0 bases, with 15 bases between. This CDR3 is built from 16 residues. The V gene's germline CDR1 is LNHDA and CDR2 SQIVND (reference sequence). The CDR3 loop is CASSPWGSVSYNEQFF. The CDR3 nucleotides are TGTGCCAGTAGCCCCTGGGGCTCCGTCTCCTACAATGAGCAGTTCTTC.

This clone was recorded only once. The chain recombines TRBV19 with TRBJ1-5; D unresolved. Deletions cut 3 bases from V and 2 bases from J, with 11 bases between. Germline CDR1 and CDR2: LNHDA and SQIVND (reference sequence). This CDR3 comprises 15 residues. DNA of the CDR3: TGTGCCAGTAGTATTGGCCCTATAGGCAATCAGCCCCAGCATTTT. Translated: CASSIGPIGNQPQHF.